This T cell receptor (beta chain) was sequenced for a study of blood T cell repertoires in COVID-19. The CDR3 has 13 amino acids. Trimming shortened V by 6 bases and J by 5 bases, and 13 bases separated the two germline ends. Germline lookup yields CDR1 LNHDA and CDR2 SQIVND (reference sequence). This clone was detected only once. Profiled with immunoSEQ multiplex PCR; TCRdb holds only in-frame clones, not every one. The sample contains about 190,000 clones, 86% of which appear only once. Cohort placement rested on clinical history that participants reported themselves. Cohort 3 donors were reported recovered after two negative PCRs, clearance, or symptom resolution.

The chain is built from TRBV19 and TRBJ1-1, with a possible D match to TRBD1 (6 bases). This TCR was sampled from a woman in her 30s who had recovered from COVID-19. Sequencing was done on a sample of PBMCs or T cells enriched from blood (not recorded which). The CDR3 DNA reads TGTGCCAGTAGAATACAGGGAAGTACTGAAGCTTTCTTT. Translated, it gives CASRIQGSTEAFF.